This T cell receptor beta chain was retrieved from a study of blood T cell repertoires in COVID-19. This CDR3 has 14 amino acids. The V and J ends lost 4 bases and 6 bases respectively, with 16 bases between them. The germline V gene encodes CDR1 SGDLS and CDR2 YYNGEE. Only a few counts were recorded for this clone. Assay used: immunoSEQ multiplex PCR; TCRdb lists only in-frame clones, some missing. Here the sample spans fewer than 300,000 clones, 80% to 90% being singletons. Sequencing used peripheral blood. This chain uses TRBV9 with TRBJ1-2, with D perhaps matching TRBD1 (6 bases). The TCR comes from a woman between 40 and 55 years old who had recovered from COVID-19. The CDR3 DNA reads as TGTGCCAGCAGCAAGTCAGGGGAGTACGATGGCTACACCTTC. It codes for CASSKSGEYDGYTF.